This T cell receptor beta chain is from a study of cytomegalovirus exposure and HLA in healthy donors. The study, taken as a whole, reports: A later analysis reportedly identified an Asian-associated ancestry cluster as carrying fewer N-insertions than the 666-donor mean. Later on, an analysis tied approximately 15,000 TCR beta sequences to HLA alleles at 0.05 false discovery rate.

The CDR3 extends over 17 amino acids. Germline values: CDR1 LNHDA, CDR2 SQIVND (reference sequence). V shed 2 bases, J shed 10 bases, and the junction held 12 bases outside the gene matches. A remark on this clone: Its target is unknown.

PCR was performed using 60 Vbeta and 13 Jbeta primers. Profiling relied on immunoSEQ multiplex PCR, and the TCRdb table lists in-frame clones only, not all of them. This sample has approximately 190,000 clones; approximately 78% occur once, and the top ten carry 6.5%. Despite likely unrecorded immune exposures, the donors were nominally healthy at the time of sampling. Sample: PBMCs. The origin of this receptor is a woman between 45 and 60 years old in good health and CMV-seropositive. The chain combines TRBV19 with TRBJ2-1; 12 nucleotides align to TRBD1. CDR3 residues: CASSILKRDRGRGEQFF. The CDR3 nucleotides are TGTGCCAGTAGTATATTAAAGCGGGACAGGGGGCGGGGGGAGCAGTTCTTC. Full variable domain (missing parts from reference TRBV19 and TRBJ2-1): DGGITQSPKYLFRKEGQNVTLSCEQNLNHDAMYWYRQDPGQGLRLIYYSQIVNDFQKGDIAEGYSVSREKKESFPLTVTSAQKNPTAFYLCASSILKRDRGRGEQFFGPGTRLTVL.